A selection of T cell receptor beta chains follows, all from one sample in a study of T cells after somatic rescue of genetic block. Method: immunoSEQ multiplex PCR; TCRdb's copy keeps in-frame clones and lacks some. This table holds tens of thousands of clones, 70% to 90% found once. Input material: peripheral blood mononuclear cells (PBMCs). The source is a woman under 30. The CDR3 runs from the conserved cysteine through the conserved F or W. D genes are given only for firm matches. Rows give clone size only sometimes, using once, few, many, or a class for an expanded clone.

V gene	D gene	J gene	clone size	CDR3 protein	CDR3 DNA
TRBV19	-	TRBJ1-1	-	CASRGPNTEAFF	TGTGCCAGTAGGGGACCGAACACTGAAGCTTTCTTT
TRBV28	-	TRBJ2-2	-	CASRTPANTGELFF	TGTGCCAGCAGAACTCCCGCGAACACCGGGGAGCTGTTTTTT
TRBV27	TRBD2	TRBJ2-1	once	CASRSSGRNYNEQFF	TGTGCCAGCCGGTCTAGCGGGAGGAACTACAATGAGCAGTTCTTC
TRBV9	-	TRBJ2-2	-	CASSARGGDTGELFF	TGTGCCAGCAGCGCTCGAGGTGGGGACACCGGGGAGCTGTTTTTT
TRBV11-1	-	TRBJ1-5	-	CASSLVFNSNQPQHF	TGTGCCAGCAGCTTAGTGTTTAATAGCAATCAGCCCCAGCATTTT
TRBV2	-	TRBJ2-3	few	CASRTPPGGADTQYF	TGTGCCAGCCGTACCCCTCCGGGCGGCGCAGATACGCAGTATTTT
TRBV18	TRBD1	TRBJ1-1	-	CASSLGTGVLNTEAFF	TGTGCCAGCTCACTCGGGACAGGGGTACTGAACACTGAAGCTTTCTTT
TRBV5-1	TRBD2	TRBJ2-1	-	CASSLELAGGGEQFF	TGCGCCAGCAGCTTGGAACTAGCGGGAGGGGGTGAGCAGTTCTTC
TRBV7-2	-	TRBJ1-2	-	CASSLARTDYGYTF	TGTGCCAGCAGCTTAGCCCGGACGGACTATGGCTACACCTTC
TRBV27	TRBD2	TRBJ2-3	once	CASSPREPADTQYF	TGTGCCAGCAGTCCGCGGGAGCCCGCAGATACGCAGTATTTT